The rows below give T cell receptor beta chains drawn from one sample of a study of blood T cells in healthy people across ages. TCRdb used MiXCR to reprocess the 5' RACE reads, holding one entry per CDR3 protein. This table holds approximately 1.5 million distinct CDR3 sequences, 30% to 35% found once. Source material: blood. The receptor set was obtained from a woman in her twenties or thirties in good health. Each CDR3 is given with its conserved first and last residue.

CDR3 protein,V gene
CSARHPVGNTIYF,TRBV20-1
CSARAQTGAPYEQYF,TRBV20-1
CASSLSWTPAYNEQFF,TRBV4-1
CASSERLTPSTDTQYF,TRBV9
CASSQDNTGMPQHF,TRBV4-1
CASSLEEGPVYGYTF,TRBV5-1
CASGTGGVSEQFF,TRBV6-1
CASLPRGARPQETQYF,TRBV18
CASSLVGLAGGNEQFF,TRBV28
CSATSTTDTQYF,TRBV20-1
CASSWESSYEQYF,TRBV5-1
CASSWELADNEQFF,TRBV28
CACSLTGSGGVPVSYEQYF,TRBV5-1
CASSWGQGYYERYF,TRBV12-3/TRBV12-4
CASSLVGVGDFQYF,TRBV7-9
CSARTYSSTQYF,TRBV20-1
CASSGYGTEKNTEAFF,TRBV6-1
CASTLVPGQYHNEQFF,TRBV6-1
CASRKGAGGYQETQYF,TRBV5-1
CASSPRQGRGWNEQFF,TRBV14
CASSQGQGSAEAFF,TRBV5-5
CASSPPGKNIQYF,TRBV28
CASSVAPGTDTQYF,TRBV9
CAISGTSGNPPLHF,TRBV10-3
CSAKRGGVTDTQYF,TRBV20-1
CSARPQALAGETQYF,TRBV20-1
CAGRQGATYEQYF,TRBV5-1
CASSPRSGQGAGGYTF,TRBV7-2
CSAIRGPSTYNEQFF,TRBV20-1
CASSLVRREGDVDNYGYTF,TRBV5-6
CASSLDPKPYEQYF,TRBV7-9
CSVGTISGEKLFF,TRBV29-1
CSAPPGLAGGYEQYF,TRBV20-1
CSARKAGRTYEQYF,TRBV20-1
CASSSPSREGLEFF,TRBV27
CASSGGQGIGGANVLTF,TRBV11-1
CASSLGPTSYQETQYF,TRBV5-1
CASSFGTAMNTEAFF,TRBV5-1
CSASGGLAGGQETQYF,TRBV20-1
CASSSLIHSGWSYNEQFF,TRBV12-3/TRBV12-4
CASSVRAGGLYEQYF,TRBV9
CASSPGWRSSYEQYF,TRBV7-9
CASSSGLPDTQYF,TRBV12-3/TRBV12-4
CASSGGATTQYF,TRBV25-1
CASSLAVQGGSPLHF,TRBV7-8
CATLAGEVTDTQYF,TRBV10-2
CASSLAFRASPSYEQYF,TRBV7-2
CASSARQDNSPLHF,TRBV3-1
CSAQDRDRGYEQYF,TRBV20-1
CASSVATGWNEQFF,TRBV9
CASSLELSSYNSPLHF,TRBV11-2
CSVPEKWGDTQYF,TRBV29-1
CASSSGVNTYNSPLHF,TRBV28
CSVEGGAYEQYF,TRBV29-1
CASTSAGAVEKLFF,TRBV27
CSAPWAGTQDTQYF,TRBV29-1
CASGSTSGGDSSGANVLTF,TRBV7-9
CSVLGPFGTEAFF,TRBV20-1
CRAKTDSYEQYF,TRBV20-1